These 29 T cell receptor beta chains were all obtained from the same sample, sequenced in a study of cytomegalovirus exposure and HLA in healthy donors. Researchers ran the PCR with 60 Vbeta and 13 Jbeta primers. Sequencing was performed with immunoSEQ multiplex PCR; in TCRdb, only in-frame clones are kept and a portion is missing. Of over 150,000 clones detected, 84% appear once; the ten largest clones hold around 1.2%. Sequencing input: PBMCs. Every receptor here comes from a girl aged 2 to 10 in good health and CMV-seropositive.

This chain joins TRBV4-2 and TRBJ2-1; 10 positions match TRBD2. The CDR3 consists of 17 residues. V shed 4 bases, J shed 6 bases, and the junction held 12 bases outside the gene matches. Germline loops: CDR1 LGHNA, CDR2 YNFKEQ. The DNA of the CDR3 is TGTGCCAGCAGCCTTCGCCAAGCGGGAGGGCCTCTCAATGAGCAGTTCTTC. Encoded protein: CASSLRQAGGPLNEQFF.

A few counts support this clone. The V gene is TRBV6-1, the J gene TRBJ2-6; 7 bases are shared with TRBD2. The junction had 3 bases not matched to a gene; V was cut back by 4 bases and J by 0 bases. The CDR3 runs to 16 residues. CDR1 is MNHNS and CDR2 is SASEGT in the germline V gene. The DNA of the CDR3 is TGTGCCAGCAGTGGGGAGGGAAACTCTGGGGCCAACGTCCTGACTTTC. Translating gives CASSGEGNSGANVLTF.

The chain combines TRBV28 with TRBJ1-2, with 10 positions matching TRBD1. Germline CDR1 is MDHEN and CDR2 is SYDVKM. Trimming at V came to 5 bases and at J to 2 bases, leaving 5 bases not matched to a gene. The CDR3 sequence is 15 residues long. The CDR3 coding sequence is TGTGCCAGCAGTCCACGACAGGGGGCGAACTATGGCTACACCTTC. Encoded protein: CASSPRQGANYGYTF.

CDR3 DNA: TGTGCCAGCAGCTTATGGCGGACTAGCGGGGCGAATGAGCAGTTCTTC. This translates into CASSLWRTSGANEQFF. The V gene is TRBV13, the J gene TRBJ2-1; 12 nucleotides agree with TRBD2. Losses at the gene ends were 2 bases for V and 7 bases for J; bases not matched to a gene: 6. This CDR3 has 16 residues. CDR1 PRHDT and CDR2 FYEKMQ come from the germline V gene (reference sequence). Based on the CDR3 plus reference TRBV13 and TRBJ2-1, the full variable domain is AAGVIQSPRHLIKEKRETATLKCYPIPRHDTVYWYQQGPGQDPQFLISFYEKMQSDKGSIPDRFSAQQFSDYHSELNMSSLELGDSALYFCASSLWRTSGANEQFFGPGTRLTVL.

V usage is TRBV11-2 and J usage is TRBJ2-7; no firm D call. V lost 2 bases, J lost 6 bases, and 8 bases lay in between. The germline V gene encodes CDR1 SGHAT and CDR2 FQNNGV. This CDR3 is 12 amino acids long. The DNA for the CDR3 is TGTGCCAGCAGCTTATTACCGAGCGAGCAGTACTTC. This gives the protein CASSLLPSEQYF.

This sequence joins TRBV5-1 and TRBJ2-7; 16 bases align to TRBD2. CDR3 size: 18 residues. Trimming took 4 bases from V and 7 from J; bases not matched to a gene: 14. Germline CDR1 SGHRS, CDR2 YFSETQ. The CDR3 DNA reads TGCGCCAGCAGCCTAACGGGACTAGCGGGGGGGCTACGCCGGGAGCAGTACTTC. It specifies CASSLTGLAGGLRREQYF.

This chain joins TRBV13 and TRBJ2-3; 11 bases are a match to TRBD2. J gave up 4 bases and V 7 bases, and 10 bases lay outside the gene matches. Germline-derived CDR1 and CDR2 are PRHDT and FYEKMQ (reference sequence). This CDR3 is 16 amino acids long. The CDR3 reads CASKRASGGWADTQYF. The CDR3 DNA reads TGTGCCAGCAAACGGGCTAGCGGGGGGTGGGCAGATACGCAGTATTTT.

This chain joins TRBV18 and TRBJ1-5, with D maybe TRBD1 (6 bases). The CDR3 is made up of 14 amino acids. V gave up 3 bases and J gave up 6 bases, with 12 bases separating them. Per the germline V gene, CDR1 is KGHSH and CDR2 is LQKENI. The CDR3 bases are TGTGCCAGCTCACCGGTACCCAGGGGTCAGCCCCAGCATTTT. This translates into CASSPVPRGQPQHF.

About this clone itself: At one of its ends the junction is not consistent with the germline gene, which may arise from a read error. The chain employs TRBV28 and TRBJ2-7; 9 bases match TRBD1. Germline V CDR1 and CDR2: MDHEN, SYDVKM. The CDR3 contains 14 residues. CDR3 sequence reads: CASTSPGQGYGQYF. The CDR3 DNA follows: TGTGCCAGCACCTCTCCGGGACAGGGCTACGGGCAGTACTTC.

The chain is built from TRBV6-1 and TRBJ2-3, with 7 bases aligning to TRBD2. The CDR3 has 18 residues. The junction had 11 bases not matched to a gene; V was cut back by 2 bases and J by 0 bases. The germline gives CDR1 MNHNS, CDR2 SASEGT. CDR3 residues: CASSERLAAKLSTDTQYF. For the CDR3, the DNA is TGTGCCAGCAGTGAAAGGCTAGCGGCGAAGTTAAGCACAGATACGCAGTATTTT.

J is TRBJ2-7 and V is TRBV6-5, with D unclear. The germline V gene has CDR1 MNHEY and CDR2 SVGAGI. The length of the CDR3 is 14 residues. Trimming removed 6 bases at V and 2 bases at J, with 14 bases between. CDR3 in amino acids: CASRVAGSTYEQYF. Here the CDR3 DNA reads TGTGCCAGCAGGGTGGCAGGATCAACCTACGAGCAGTACTTC.

This rearrangement joins TRBV7-2 to TRBJ2-7; 7 nucleotides line up with TRBD2. Per germline, CDR1 SGHTA and CDR2 FQGNSA. The length of the CDR3 is 14 residues. The trim removed 5 bases at V and 6 bases at J, leaving 10 bases unmatched. The DNA of the CDR3 is TGTGCCAGCAGCCAGAGCGGGACCCGGGTCGAGCAGTACTTC. Translated, it gives CASSQSGTRVEQYF. Complete variable domain (other parts from reference TRBV7-2 and TRBJ2-7): GAGVSQSPSNKVTEKGKDVELRCDPISGHTALYWYRQSLGQGLEFLIYFQGNSAPDKSGLPSDRFSAERTGGSVSTLTIQRTQQEDSAVYLCASSQSGTRVEQYFGPGTRLTVT.

V usage is TRBV6-5 and J usage is TRBJ2-1; 14 nucleotides line up with TRBD2. V lost 2 bases, J lost 9 bases, and 6 bases stayed unmatched. CDR1 and CDR2 (germline): MNHEY, SVGAGI. The CDR3 spans 16 residues. The CDR3 coding sequence is TGTGCCAGCAGTTACCCCGGACTAGCGGGAGGAGGTGAGCAGTTCTTC. Its translation is CASSYPGLAGGGEQFF.

The chain uses TRBV19 and TRBJ2-1; perhaps TRBD2 as D (6 bases). The CDR3 spans 14 residues. The V end lost 5 bases, the J end lost 4 bases, and 12 bases lay between the germline ends. The germline gives CDR1 LNHDA, CDR2 SQIVND (reference sequence). The CDR3 nucleotides are TGTGCCAGTAGTTCCGACCGGGGGTACAATGAGCAGTTCTTC. It translates to CASSSDRGYNEQFF.

This chain connects TRBV10-2 to TRBJ1-2; tentatively, D is TRBD1 (6 bases). This CDR3 has 16 amino acids. V shed 0 bases and J shed 6 bases, with 17 bases lying between them. Germline V CDR1 and CDR2: WSHSY, SAAADI. The CDR3 protein is CASSESMGRGFDGYTF. In nucleotides, the CDR3 is TGCGCCAGCAGTGAGTCGATGGGCAGGGGTTTCGATGGCTACACCTTC.

The genes are TRBV20-1 and TRBJ1-1; TRBD1 agrees at 7 bases. From germline, CDR1 is DFQATT and CDR2 SNEGSKA (reference sequence). The CDR3 covers 11 residues. The CDR3 region has the DNA TGCCGAATGGGACAGCTCCGTGAAGCTTTCTTT. Residues: CRMGQLREAFF.

The chain is built from TRBV19 and TRBJ1-2, with D possibly matching TRBD1 (5 bases). The germline CDR1 and CDR2 sequences are LNHDA and SQIVND (reference sequence). The V and J ends lost 7 bases and 7 bases respectively, with 16 bases between them. The CDR3 covers 13 residues. CDR3 sequence: CASNDSPLRGYTF. The CDR3, as DNA: TGTGCCAGTAACGACAGCCCTTTACGTGGCTACACCTTC.

V usage is TRBV25-1 and J usage is TRBJ1-6; the match to TRBD1 covers 11 bases. The CDR3 length is 12 residues. V shed 8 bases and J 14 bases; nucleotides not matched to a gene: 5. Germline assignment: CDR1 MGHDK and CDR2 SYGVNS. In DNA form, the CDR3 reads TGTGCCAGCGGACAGGGGGCAGAAACCCTCCACTTT. Its translation: CASGQGAETLHF.

This chain uses TRBV4-1 with TRBJ2-1; D possibly corresponds to TRBD2 (6 bases). The V gene's germline CDR1 is MGHRA and CDR2 YSYEKL. The V and J ends lost 4 bases and 8 bases respectively, with 21 bases between them. The CDR3 consists of 16 residues. This CDR3 is CASSRLSGISEDEQFF. CDR3 DNA: TGCGCCAGCAGCCGTCTTAGCGGAATCTCGGAGGATGAGCAGTTCTTC.

This sequence joins TRBV23-1 and TRBJ1-1; perhaps TRBD1 as D (5 bases). TRBV23-1 is designated an ORF whose function remains uncertain. The V gene lost 7 bases and the J gene lost 8 bases, with 20 bases spanning the gap. The CDR3 consists of 14 residues. In nucleotides, the CDR3 is TGCGCCAGCACCAAAGGGGCGTTCTGGGGAGAAGCTTTCTTT. It encodes CASTKGAFWGEAFF.

The V gene is TRBV4-2, the J gene TRBJ2-7; D unclear. In germline, CDR1 is LGHNA, CDR2 YNFKEQ. V lost 0 bases and J 7 bases, leaving 10 bases between the germline ends. The CDR3 consists of 13 residues. Here the CDR3 DNA reads TGTGCCAGCAGCCAAGAATTAGGAGTTGAGCAGTACTTC. It specifies CASSQELGVEQYF.

The J gene is TRBJ2-7, the V gene TRBV28; D remains unclear. This CDR3 is 13 amino acids long. The germline CDR1 and CDR2 sequences are MDHEN and SYDVKM. Deletions cut 6 bases from V and 2 bases from J, with 11 bases between. CDR3 amino acids: CASSPVLTYEQYF. The CDR3 region has the DNA TGTGCCAGCAGCCCAGTATTGACCTACGAGCAGTACTTC. The entire variable domain, with the rest obtained from reference TRBV28 and TRBJ2-7, is as follows: DVKVTQSSRYLVKRTGEKVFLECVQDMDHENMFWYRQDPGLGLRLIYFSYDVKMKEKGDIPEGYSVSREKKERFSLILESASTNQTSMYLCASSPVLTYEQYFGPGTRLTVT.

This chain's CDR3 is CASSVGDTEAFF. CDR3 sequence (DNA): TGTGCCAGCAGCGTCGGTGACACTGAAGCTTTCTTT. The genes are TRBV9 and TRBJ1-1; D unresolved. Germline CDR1 reads SGDLS; CDR2 reads YYNGEE. The CDR3 totals 12 residues. V was cut by 2 bases and J by 3 bases, with 5 bases left in between.

V usage is TRBV4-1 and J usage is TRBJ1-3; TRBD1 matches at 11 bases. V trimming: 5 bases; J trimming: 0 bases; junction bases outside the gene matches: 9. CDR3 length: 18 residues. Germline CDR1 and CDR2: MGHRA and YSYEKL. The DNA of the CDR3 is TGCGCCAGCAGCTCAAGGACAGGGGGCAAGAGCTCTGGAAACACCATATATTTT. Translation: CASSSRTGGKSSGNTIYF.

The rearrangement links TRBV18 to TRBJ1-2, with a possible D match to TRBD1 (5 bases). This CDR3 is 13 amino acids long. In germline, CDR1 is KGHSH, CDR2 LQKENI. V was clipped by 2 bases and J by 5 bases, with 9 bases between them. The CDR3 is CASSPTGYYGYTF. The CDR3 DNA reads TGTGCCAGCTCACCAACAGGATATTATGGCTACACCTTC.

The chain recombines TRBV7-9 with TRBJ1-4; D may be TRBD1 (6 bases). The germline V gene has CDR1 SEHNR and CDR2 FQNEAQ (reference sequence). The V and J ends lost 3 bases and 7 bases respectively, with 12 bases between them. The CDR3 totals 14 residues. The CDR3, as DNA: TGTGCCAGCAGCTTGACAGGTCGTCGTGAAAAACTGTTTTTT. Amino acids: CASSLTGRREKLFF.

This chain joins TRBV5-1 and TRBJ2-3; 8 bases align to TRBD1. V shed 4 bases and J 4 bases; nucleotides not matched to a gene: 5. CDR1 is SGHRS and CDR2 is YFSETQ in the germline V gene. The CDR3 consists of 14 residues. The CDR3 sequence: CASSMTGAADTQYF. The CDR3 nucleotides are TGCGCCAGCAGCATGACAGGGGCGGCAGATACGCAGTATTTT.

This rearrangement joins TRBV27 to TRBJ1-6, with D perhaps matching TRBD1 (6 bases). This CDR3 has 16 residues. Per germline, CDR1 MNHEY and CDR2 SMNVEV (reference sequence). The V and J ends lost 5 bases and 4 bases respectively, with 15 bases between them. The CDR3 bases are TGTGCCAGCAGTGTAACAAGGACAGTGTATAATTCACCCCTCCACTTT. Its translation is CASSVTRTVYNSPLHF.

The chain links TRBV30 to TRBJ1-2, with D unclear. From germline, CDR1 is GTSNPN and CDR2 SVGIG (reference sequence). Trimming took off 1 base at V and 0 bases at J, with 18 bases between the two ends. The CDR3 extends over 17 amino acids. CDR3 residues: CAWSASGFAKANYGYTF. The DNA for the CDR3 is TGTGCCTGGAGTGCCTCGGGATTCGCAAAAGCTAACTATGGCTACACCTTC.